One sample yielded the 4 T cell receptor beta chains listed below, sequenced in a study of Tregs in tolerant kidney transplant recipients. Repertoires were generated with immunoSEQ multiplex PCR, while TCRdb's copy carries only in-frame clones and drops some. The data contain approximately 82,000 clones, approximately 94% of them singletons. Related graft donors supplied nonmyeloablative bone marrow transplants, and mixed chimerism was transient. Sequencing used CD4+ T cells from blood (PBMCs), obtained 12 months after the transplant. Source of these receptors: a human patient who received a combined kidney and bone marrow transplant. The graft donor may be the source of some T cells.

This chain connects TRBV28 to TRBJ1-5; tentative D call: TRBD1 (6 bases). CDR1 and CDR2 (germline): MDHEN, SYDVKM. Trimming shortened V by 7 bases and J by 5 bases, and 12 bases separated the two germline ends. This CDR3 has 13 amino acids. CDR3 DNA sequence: TGTGCCAGCACTCCAGGGGCGCATCAGCCCCAGCATTTT. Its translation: CASTPGAHQPQHF.

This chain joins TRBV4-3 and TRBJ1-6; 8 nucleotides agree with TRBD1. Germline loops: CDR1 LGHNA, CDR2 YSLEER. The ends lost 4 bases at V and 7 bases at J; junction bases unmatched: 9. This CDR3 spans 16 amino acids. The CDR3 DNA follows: TGCGCCAGCAGCCTTACAACCGGGACAGGAAATTCACCCCTCCACTTT. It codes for CASSLTTGTGNSPLHF.

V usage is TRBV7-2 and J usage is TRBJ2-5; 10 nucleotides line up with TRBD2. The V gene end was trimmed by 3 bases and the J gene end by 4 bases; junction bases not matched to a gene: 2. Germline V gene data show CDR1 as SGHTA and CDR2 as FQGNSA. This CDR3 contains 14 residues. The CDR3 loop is CASSFGLAVETQYF. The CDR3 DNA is TGTGCCAGCAGCTTCGGACTAGCGGTAGAGACCCAGTACTTC. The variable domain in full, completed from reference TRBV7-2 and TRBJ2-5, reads GAGVSQSPSNKVTEKGKDVELRCDPISGHTALYWYRQSLGQGLEFLIYFQGNSAPDKSGLPSDRFSAERTGGSVSTLTIQRTQQEDSAVYLCASSFGLAVETQYFGPGTRLLVL.

The CDR3 loop is CASSVEAGGAGETQYF. CDR3 coding DNA: TGTGCCAGCAGCGTAGAAGCAGGGGGCGCCGGGGAGACCCAGTACTTC. This chain uses TRBV9 with TRBJ2-5; TRBD1 agrees at 8 bases. CDR1 and CDR2 (germline): SGDLS, YYNGEE. The CDR3 loop spans 16 amino acids. The ends lost 0 bases at V and 5 bases at J; junction bases unmatched: 9.